A single sample is the source of the 29 T cell receptor beta chains below, sequenced in a study of blood T cell repertoires in COVID-19. Measured with immunoSEQ multiplex PCR; TCRdb has only the in-frame clones, and not every one. The sample consists of 390,000 or so clones, 89% of them appearing once. The sample was peripheral blood. Receptor source: a woman between 25 and 40 years old with COVID-19, enrolled during active disease.

The rearrangement links TRBV28 to TRBJ1-1, with 7 positions matching TRBD1. The V and J ends lost 7 bases and 2 bases, in that order; junction bases with no gene match: 4. Germline CDR1 reads MDHEN; CDR2 reads SYDVKM. CDR3 size: 13 residues. The CDR3 loop reads CASTWTGNTEAFF. CDR3 nucleotide sequence: TGTGCCAGCACTTGGACAGGTAACACTGAAGCTTTCTTT.

This clone was seen only once. V is TRBV10-1 and J is TRBJ2-6; TRBD1 agrees at 9 bases. This CDR3 region has 17 residues. The V gene end was trimmed by 6 bases and the J gene end by 2 bases; junction bases not matched to a gene: 8. The germline CDR1 and CDR2 sequences are WNHNN and SYGVQD (reference sequence). The CDR3 region is CASSSGTGSAGANVLTF. CDR3 sequence (DNA): TGCGCCAGCAGCTCCGGGACAGGGTCTGCTGGGGCCAACGTCCTGACTTTC.

This clone occurred once. The chain couples TRBV4-3 to TRBJ2-3, with 11 bases lining up with TRBD2. With 0 bases clipped from V and 7 bases from J, the junction kept 6 bases outside the gene matches. Germline V gene sequence: CDR1 LGHNA, CDR2 YSLEER. This CDR3 is 16 amino acids long. The CDR3, as DNA: TGCGCCAGCAGCCAAGACACCGGGACTAGCGGTAATACGCAGTATTTT. Protein product: CASSQDTGTSGNTQYF.

This clone was picked up one time. CDR3 loop: CASSQDYPVSGANVLTF. CDR3 DNA: TGCGCCAGCAGCCAAGACTATCCGGTCTCTGGGGCCAACGTCCTGACTTTC. The chain carries TRBV4-3 and TRBJ2-6; D is unclear. Germline lookup yields CDR1 LGHNA and CDR2 YSLEER. The CDR3 loop spans 17 amino acids. V lost 0 bases and J lost 0, with 9 bases in between.

The V call is TRBV4-3, the J call TRBJ2-3; weak D call: TRBD1 (5 bases). V dropped 1 base and J dropped 5 bases, with 10 bases sitting between them. Germline assignment: CDR1 LGHNA and CDR2 YSLEER. This CDR3 is 14 amino acids long. The CDR3 spells CASSQGQGGDTQYF. CDR3 nucleotide sequence: TGCGCCAGCAGCCAAGGCCAGGGTGGAGATACGCAGTATTTT.

The chain joins TRBV7-2 to TRBJ1-1; a possible D gene is TRBD1 (6 bases). The CDR3 runs to 15 residues. The germline CDR1 and CDR2 sequences are SGHTA and FQGNSA. V was clipped by 8 bases and J by 0 bases, with 16 bases between them. CDR3 sequence reads: CASRESGTLNTEAFF. The DNA of the CDR3 is TGTGCCAGCCGCGAATCCGGGACACTGAACACTGAAGCTTTCTTT.

This chain joins TRBV19 and TRBJ2-7; TRBD2 might be the D (6 bases). The CDR3 is 16 residues long. V lost 5 bases, J lost 4 bases, and 21 bases lay in between. CDR1 and CDR2 from the germline V gene are LNHDA and SQIVND (reference sequence). The chain's CDR3 is CASSPQGGWGLYEQYV. CDR3 bases: TGTGCCAGTAGTCCGCAGGGAGGCTGGGGTTTGTACGAGCAGTACGTC.

V is TRBV4-1 and J is TRBJ1-1; 7 bases agree with TRBD1. This CDR3 comprises 16 residues. The trim removed 3 bases at V and 0 bases at J, leaving 7 bases unmatched. The germline gives CDR1 MGHRA, CDR2 YSYEKL. The CDR3 nucleotides read TGCGCCAGCAGCCACCGACAGGGCGAGATGAACACTGAAGCTTTCTTT. Amino acid sequence: CASSHRQGEMNTEAFF.

The chain joins TRBV28 to TRBJ1-2; D gene uncertain. This CDR3 has 13 amino acids. The germline V and J ends were trimmed by 2 bases and 7 bases, with 11 bases remaining between them. CDR1 is MDHEN, CDR2 SYDVKM, per germline. The CDR3 is CASSLRSGSGYTF. CDR3 nucleotide sequence: TGTGCCAGCAGTTTAAGGTCGGGGTCTGGCTACACCTTC.

The chain employs TRBV11-3 and TRBJ2-3; TRBD2 is a possible D gene (5 bases). This CDR3 comprises 15 residues. Looked up from germline, CDR1 is SGHNT and CDR2 is YENEEA. V was clipped by 1 base and J by 6 bases, with 14 bases between them. The CDR3 DNA sequence: TGTGCCAGCAGCTTAGGGTCGGGATCCGGGGATACGCAGTATTTT. It translates to CASSLGSGSGDTQYF.

V and J are TRBV15 and TRBJ2-2; TRBD2 is a possible D gene (5 bases). This CDR3 contains 14 residues. Germline V lookup: CDR1 LNHNV, CDR2 YYDKDF (reference sequence). Trimming cost V 5 bases and J 2 bases, with 9 bases left between them. The CDR3 loop is CATSAGTNTGELFF. The CDR3 coding sequence is TGTGCCACCAGCGCGGGTACTAACACCGGGGAGCTGTTTTTT.

The chain combines TRBV4-3 with TRBJ2-3; 8 bases are shared with TRBD2. Trimming at V came to 4 bases and at J to 6 bases, leaving 6 bases not matched to a gene. Germline assignment: CDR1 LGHNA and CDR2 YSLEER. The CDR3 loop spans 14 amino acids. CDR3 DNA: TGCGCCAGCAGCCCGACGGGACTAGTGGATACGCAGTATTTT. This translates into CASSPTGLVDTQYF.

The chain couples TRBV21-1 to TRBJ1-2; no check of the table's D call, TRBD1, against the DNA was made. TRBV21-1 is given as a pseudogene. This CDR3 region has 15 residues. Written as DNA, the CDR3 is TGTGCCAGCAGCAAAGAGGGGGTTCCTAACTATGGCTACACCTTC. Amino acid sequence: CASSKEGVPNYGYTF.

The V call is TRBV10-3, the J call TRBJ2-5, with 7 bases identical to TRBD1. This CDR3 contains 17 residues. CDR1 ENHRY and CDR2 SYGVKD come from the germline V gene. V lost 2 bases and J lost 4; bases outside the gene matches: 13. The CDR3 nucleotides are TGTGCCATCAGTGAGAACGATAAGGGGGCAGGGAGAGAGACCCAGTACTTC. Its protein product is CAISENDKGAGRETQYF.

This sequence joins TRBV4-1 and TRBJ2-2, with 10 nucleotides matching TRBD2. This CDR3 is 17 amino acids long. Germline CDR1 reads MGHRA; CDR2 reads YSYEKL. V shed 1 base and J 4 bases; nucleotides not matched to a gene: 6. The CDR3 sequence is CASSQVLAGVGTGELFF. Here the CDR3 DNA reads TGCGCCAGCAGCCAAGTCCTAGCGGGAGTTGGCACCGGGGAGCTGTTTTTT.

This rearrangement joins TRBV6-6 to TRBJ1-2; 7 nucleotides align to TRBD1. The germline CDR1 and CDR2 sequences are MNHNY and SVGAGI (reference sequence). The CDR3 runs to 14 residues. Trimming took 2 bases from V and 3 from J; bases not matched to a gene: 3. CDR3 sequence reads: CASSYGTEDYGYTF. In nucleotides, the CDR3 is TGTGCCAGCAGTTACGGGACAGAAGACTATGGCTACACCTTC.

The genes are TRBV3-1 (or the pseudogene TRBV3-2) and TRBJ2-7; TRBD2 agrees at 7 bases. CDR3 length: 16 amino acids. V gave up 4 bases and J gave up 2 bases; unmatched junction bases: 11. Germline V gene data show CDR1 as LGHDT and CDR2 as YNNKEL (reference sequence). CDR3 sequence: CASSRRGGSGAYEQYF. The CDR3 DNA follows: TGTGCCAGCAGCCGCCGCGGGGGTAGCGGTGCCTACGAGCAGTACTTC.

The chain recombines TRBV6-2 or TRBV6-3 with TRBJ2-3; 13 bases match TRBD2. The ends lost 6 bases at V and 9 bases at J; junction bases unmatched: 9. Germline V lookup: CDR1 MNHEY, CDR2 SVGEGT. This CDR3 contains 15 residues. As DNA, the CDR3 is TGTGCCAGCAGCCCACTAGCGGGGGGGCTGAGGACGCAGTATTTT. Translated, it gives CASSPLAGGLRTQYF.

This clone showed up just a few times. This chain joins TRBV7-6 and TRBJ2-2; D gene ambiguous. The germline CDR1 and CDR2 sequences are SGHVS and FNYEAQ. The length of the CDR3 is 16 residues. V was pared by 3 bases and J by 0 bases, with 11 bases between. CDR3 sequence: CASSLGDTPNTGELFF. The DNA for the CDR3 is TGTGCCAGCAGCTTGGGCGACACCCCGAACACCGGGGAGCTGTTTTTT.

Regarding this clone: Distinct nucleotide sequences in the sample also encode this CDR3. The genes are TRBV5-4 and TRBJ2-5; D might be TRBD1 (6 bases). Trimming took 4 bases from V and 2 from J, leaving 12 bases between them. Per germline, CDR1 SGHNT and CDR2 YYREEE (reference sequence). The length of the CDR3 is 14 residues. The CDR3 DNA sequence: TGTGCCAGCAGCCCTCCAGGGGTGCAAGAGACCCAGTACTTC. This translates into CASSPPGVQETQYF.

The chain recombines TRBV18 with TRBJ1-2, with a possible D match to TRBD1 (6 bases). Germline CDR1 is KGHSH and CDR2 is LQKENI. The CDR3 contains 13 residues. V dropped 2 bases and J dropped 8 bases, with 12 bases sitting between them. The chain's CDR3 is CASSPVAGGGYTF. CDR3 DNA: TGTGCCAGCTCACCAGTTGCGGGGGGCGGCTACACCTTC. Full variable domain (rest looked up from reference TRBV18 and TRBJ1-2): NAGVMQNPRHLVRRRGQEARLRCSPMKGHSHVYWYRQLPEEGLKFMVYLQKENIIDESGMPKERFSAEFPKEGPSILRIQQVVRGDSAAYFCASSPVAGGGYTFGSGTRLTVV.

The rearrangement links TRBV6-5 to TRBJ2-7; TRBD1 is a possible D gene (6 bases). The CDR3 spans 15 residues. Germline V gives CDR1 MNHEY, CDR2 SVGAGI. V lost 6 bases and J lost 0, with 15 bases in between. The CDR3 bases are TGTGCCAGCAGAGGAAGGGGGACGGCCTCCTACGAGCAGTACGTC. Protein sequence: CASRGRGTASYEQYV.

This chain links TRBV18 with TRBJ2-7; 8 nucleotides agree with TRBD2. V lost 6 bases to trimming and J lost 2 bases; unmatched junction nucleotides: 9. The V gene's germline CDR1 is KGHSH and CDR2 LQKENI. This CDR3 spans 15 amino acids. For the CDR3, the DNA is TGTGCCAGCTCGACCTCGGCGGGAGGTACCTACGAGCAGTACGTC. Its protein product is CASSTSAGGTYEQYV.

This clone has a handful of counts. This chain uses TRBV11-3 with TRBJ1-2; D is perhaps TRBD1 (6 bases). The CDR3 has 17 residues. The germline gives CDR1 SGHNT, CDR2 YENEEA. V was trimmed by 1 base and J by 5 bases, leaving 20 bases between them. The CDR3, as DNA: TGTGCCAGCAGCTTAGCCCTAGGGGGTCAGGGCTGGTATGGCTACACCTTC. The encoded protein is CASSLALGGQGWYGYTF.

The V gene is TRBV28, the J gene TRBJ2-7; weak D call: TRBD2 (5 bases). CDR1 and CDR2 (germline): MDHEN, SYDVKM. Trimming pared 3 bases from V and 5 bases from J, leaving 17 bases between. The CDR3 is 15 amino acids. CDR3 region: CASSFSYAGSDEQYF. The CDR3 DNA reads TGTGCCAGCAGTTTCTCATATGCGGGTTCCGACGAGCAGTACTTC.

This chain joins TRBV11-3 and TRBJ2-1; D might be TRBD2 (6 bases). Trimming left V 3 bases short and J 4 bases short, with 16 bases between. The CDR3 sequence is 16 residues long. CDR1 is SGHNT, CDR2 YENEEA, per germline. The CDR3 DNA sequence: TGTGCCAGCAGCTTGAGCGGGCTGACCCGATACAATGAGCAGTTCTTC. This gives the protein CASSLSGLTRYNEQFF.

V usage is TRBV7-2 and J usage is TRBJ1-5, with D tentatively TRBD1 (6 bases). Trimming stripped 1 base from V and 2 bases from J, with 9 bases between. This CDR3 is built from 15 residues. Germline CDR1 is SGHTA and CDR2 is FQGNSA. The CDR3 coding sequence is TGTGCCAGCAGCTTAGAGGGGGACGGCAATCAGCCCCAGCATTTT. Protein sequence: CASSLEGDGNQPQHF.

The V gene is TRBV24-1, the J gene TRBJ2-2, with 13 positions matching TRBD2. This CDR3 comprises 18 residues. Germline V CDR1 and CDR2: KGHDR, SFDVKD. The trim removed 0 bases at V and 6 bases at J, leaving 6 bases unmatched. The CDR3 is CATSDLLRGLAGAGELFF. In nucleotides, the CDR3 is TGTGCCACCAGTGATTTGCTAAGAGGACTAGCGGGAGCCGGGGAGCTGTTTTTT.

The chain couples TRBV9 to TRBJ2-1; D possibly corresponds to TRBD2 (7 bases). CDR1 and CDR2 from the germline V gene are SGDLS and YYNGEE. The CDR3 is 18 amino acids. The V end lost 2 bases, the J end lost 0 bases, and 18 bases lay between the germline ends. The CDR3 DNA sequence: TGTGCCAGCAGCGTGTCCCTGGGGGGGCAGGGCTCCTACAATGAGCAGTTCTTC. It codes for CASSVSLGGQGSYNEQFF.